This record covers a single TCR beta chain. In germline, CDR1 is SEHNR, CDR2 FQNEAQ (reference sequence). The CDR3 totals 10 residues. V lost 4 bases and J 12 bases, leaving 7 bases between the germline ends. The source of the sample is a study of cytomegalovirus exposure and HLA in healthy donors. In the PCR, 60 Vbeta and 13 Jbeta primers were used. Repertoires were generated with immunoSEQ multiplex PCR, while TCRdb's copy carries only in-frame clones and drops some. The sample lists roughly 170,000 clones, approximately 80% occurring once. The receptor was derived from a young man in good health and CMV-seronegative. This chain connects TRBV7-9 to TRBJ1-3; a possible D gene is TRBD1 (5 bases). The sequencing sample was made of PBMCs. The CDR3 spells CASSSQGIYF. The CDR3 DNA follows: TGTGCCAGCAGCTCCCAGGGCATATATTTT.